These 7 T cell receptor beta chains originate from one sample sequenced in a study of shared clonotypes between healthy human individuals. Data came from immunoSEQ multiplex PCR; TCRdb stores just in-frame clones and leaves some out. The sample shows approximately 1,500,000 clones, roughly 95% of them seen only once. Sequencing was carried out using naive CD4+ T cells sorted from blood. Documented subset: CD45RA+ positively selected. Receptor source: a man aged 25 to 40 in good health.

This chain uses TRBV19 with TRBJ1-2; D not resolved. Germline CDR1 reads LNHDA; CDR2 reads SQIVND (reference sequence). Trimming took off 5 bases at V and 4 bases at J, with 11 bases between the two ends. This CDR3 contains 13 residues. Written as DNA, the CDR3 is TGTGCCAGTAGTCCGCGACTCGGCTATGGCTACACCTTC. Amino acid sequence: CASSPRLGYGYTF.

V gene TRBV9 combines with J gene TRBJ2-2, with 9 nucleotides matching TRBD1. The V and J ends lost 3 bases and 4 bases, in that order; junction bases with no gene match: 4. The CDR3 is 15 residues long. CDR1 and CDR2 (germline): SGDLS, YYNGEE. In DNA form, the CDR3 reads TGTGCCAGCAGCGGAACAGGGGGCTTCACCGGGGAGCTGTTTTTT. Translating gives CASSGTGGFTGELFF.

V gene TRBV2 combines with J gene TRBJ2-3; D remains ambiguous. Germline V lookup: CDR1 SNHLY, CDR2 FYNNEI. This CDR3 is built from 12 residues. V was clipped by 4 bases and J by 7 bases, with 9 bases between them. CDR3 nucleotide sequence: TGTGCCAGCAGTGTCGAGACAAATACGCAGTATTTT. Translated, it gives CASSVETNTQYF.

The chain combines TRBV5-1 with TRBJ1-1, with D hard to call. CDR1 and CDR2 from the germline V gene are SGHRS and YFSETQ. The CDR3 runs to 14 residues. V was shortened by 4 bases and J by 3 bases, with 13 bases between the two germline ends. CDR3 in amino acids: CASSPDILDTEAFF. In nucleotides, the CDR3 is TGCGCCAGCAGCCCGGATATTTTGGACACTGAAGCTTTCTTT.

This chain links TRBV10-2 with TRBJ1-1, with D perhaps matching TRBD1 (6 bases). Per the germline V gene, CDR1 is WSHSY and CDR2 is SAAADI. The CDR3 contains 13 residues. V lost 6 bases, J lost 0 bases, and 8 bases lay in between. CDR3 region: CASRDRMNTEAFF. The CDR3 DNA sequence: TGCGCCAGCAGGGACAGAATGAACACTGAAGCTTTCTTT.

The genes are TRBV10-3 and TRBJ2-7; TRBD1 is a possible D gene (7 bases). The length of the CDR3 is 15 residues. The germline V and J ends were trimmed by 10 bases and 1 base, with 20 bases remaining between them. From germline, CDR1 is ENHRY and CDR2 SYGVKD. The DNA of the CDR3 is TGTGCCACCGGCGGGGCAGGGGGGACTTCCTACGAGCAGTACTTC. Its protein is CATGGAGGTSYEQYF.

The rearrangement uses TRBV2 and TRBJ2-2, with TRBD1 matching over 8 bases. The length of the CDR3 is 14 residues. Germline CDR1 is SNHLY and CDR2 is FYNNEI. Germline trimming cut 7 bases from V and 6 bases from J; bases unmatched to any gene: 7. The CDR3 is CASIGQGVPGELFF. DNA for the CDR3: TGTGCCAGCATCGGACAGGGCGTTCCCGGGGAGCTGTTTTTT.